The T cell receptor beta chain described here comes from a study of T cells after yellow fever vaccination. The CDR3 contains 16 residues. The germline gives CDR1 SGHAT, CDR2 FQDESV (reference sequence). Trimming removed 1 base from V and 1 base from J, with 10 bases in between. Each CDR3 protein gets one entry after TCRdb re-called the 5' RACE reads with MiXCR. The sample has 450,000 to 650,000 distinct CDR3 sequences; roughly 12% are singletons. The sample was PBMCs, taken on the day of the yellow fever booster vaccination. This chain uses TRBV11-1 with TRBJ2-2; D may be TRBD1 (6 bases). The sequence derives from a man under 40 who received the YFV17D yellow fever vaccine. CDR3 in amino acids: CASSLEGHLNTGELFF. The CDR3 region has the DNA TGTGCCAGCAGCTTAGAGGGACACTTGAACACCGGGGAGCTGTTTTTT.